The T cell receptor (beta chain) under discussion was sequenced for a study of cytomegalovirus exposure and HLA in healthy donors. General study results and limits: In vitro, a few CMV-associated chains proved specific for CMV antigens.

Looked up from germline, CDR1 is GTSNPN and CDR2 is SVGIG (reference sequence). Trimming removed 0 bases from V and 5 bases from J, with 13 bases in between. This CDR3 is 15 amino acids long. Concerning this clone itself: What it binds is not known.

The study ran its PCR with 60 Vbeta and 13 Jbeta primers. Profiled with immunoSEQ multiplex PCR; TCRdb holds only in-frame clones, not every one. This sample has about 110,000 clones, with under 80% found just once. The J gene is TRBJ2-2, the V gene TRBV30, with D possibly TRBD1 on 7 matching bases. The clonotype originates from a woman aged 45 to 65 in good health and CMV-seropositive. The specimen sequenced was PBMCs. The CDR3 DNA reads as TGTGCCTGGAGTGTAGGTCAGGGGGGTACCGGGGAGCTGTTTTTT. Its protein product is CAWSVGQGGTGELFF.